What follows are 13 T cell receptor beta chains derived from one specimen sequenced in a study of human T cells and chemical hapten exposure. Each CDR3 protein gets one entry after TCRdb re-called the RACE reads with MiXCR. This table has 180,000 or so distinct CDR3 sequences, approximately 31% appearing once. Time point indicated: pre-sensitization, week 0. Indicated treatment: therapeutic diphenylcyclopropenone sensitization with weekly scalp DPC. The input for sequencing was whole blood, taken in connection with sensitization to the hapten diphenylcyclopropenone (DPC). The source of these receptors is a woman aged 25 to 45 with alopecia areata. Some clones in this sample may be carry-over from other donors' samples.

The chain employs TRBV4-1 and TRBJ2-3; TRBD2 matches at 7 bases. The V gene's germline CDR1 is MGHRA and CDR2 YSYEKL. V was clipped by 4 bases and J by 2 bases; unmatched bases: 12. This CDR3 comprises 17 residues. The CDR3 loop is CASSPYGASGPTDTQYF. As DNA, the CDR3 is TGCGCCAGCAGCCCTTACGGGGCTAGCGGACCCACAGATACGCAGTATTTT.

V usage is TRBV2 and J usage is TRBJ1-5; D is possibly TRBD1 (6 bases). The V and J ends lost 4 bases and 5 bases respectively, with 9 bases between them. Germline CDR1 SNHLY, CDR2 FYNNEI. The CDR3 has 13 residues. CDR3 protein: CASSGTVYQPQHF. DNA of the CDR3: TGTGCCAGCAGTGGGACAGTATATCAGCCCCAGCATTTT.

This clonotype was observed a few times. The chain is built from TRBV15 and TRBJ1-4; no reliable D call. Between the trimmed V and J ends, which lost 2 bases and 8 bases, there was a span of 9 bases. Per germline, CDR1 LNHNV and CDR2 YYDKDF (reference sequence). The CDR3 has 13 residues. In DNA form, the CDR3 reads TGTGCCACCAGCAGACGAATTCAGGAAAAACTGTTTTTT. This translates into CATSRRIQEKLFF.

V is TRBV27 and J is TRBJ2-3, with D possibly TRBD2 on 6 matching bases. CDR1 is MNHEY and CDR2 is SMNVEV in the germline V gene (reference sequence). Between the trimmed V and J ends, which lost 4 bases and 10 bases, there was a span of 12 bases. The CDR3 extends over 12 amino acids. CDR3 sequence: CASSSELAAQYF. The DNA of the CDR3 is TGTGCCAGCAGTTCCGAACTAGCAGCGCAGTATTTT.

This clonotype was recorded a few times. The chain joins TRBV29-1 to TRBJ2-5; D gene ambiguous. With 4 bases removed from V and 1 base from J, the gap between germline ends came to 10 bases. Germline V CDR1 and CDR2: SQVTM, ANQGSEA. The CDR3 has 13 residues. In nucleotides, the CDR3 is TGCAGCGTTGCTCGCAATCCCCAAGAGACCCAGTACTTC. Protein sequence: CSVARNPQETQYF.

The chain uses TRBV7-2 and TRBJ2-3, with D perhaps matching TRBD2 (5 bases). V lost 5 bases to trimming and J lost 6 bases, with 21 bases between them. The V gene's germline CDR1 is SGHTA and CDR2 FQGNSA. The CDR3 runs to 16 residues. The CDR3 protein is CASSLGLEGLADTQYF. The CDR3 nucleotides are TGTGCCAGCAGCCTAGGTCTAGAGGGCTTGGCGGATACGCAGTATTTT.

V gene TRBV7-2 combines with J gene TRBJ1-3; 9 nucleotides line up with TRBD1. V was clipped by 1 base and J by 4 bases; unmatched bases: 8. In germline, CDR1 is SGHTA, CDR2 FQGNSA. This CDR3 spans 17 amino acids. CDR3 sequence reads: CASSLDGTGFSGNTIYF. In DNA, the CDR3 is TGTGCCAGCAGCTTAGACGGGACAGGGTTCTCCGGAAACACCATATATTTT.

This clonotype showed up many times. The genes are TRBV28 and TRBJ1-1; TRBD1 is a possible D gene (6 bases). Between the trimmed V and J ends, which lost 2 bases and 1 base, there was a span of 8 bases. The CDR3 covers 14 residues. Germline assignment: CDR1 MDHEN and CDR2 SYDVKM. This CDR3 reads CASSLVQGNTEAFF. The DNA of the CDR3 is TGTGCCAGCAGTTTAGTACAGGGGAACACTGAAGCTTTCTTT.

In DNA form, the CDR3 reads TGTGCCAGCAGTTCCGCGGGACAGGGGGCCACTGAAGCTTTCTTT. Translated, it gives CASSSAGQGATEAFF. This chain joins TRBV28 and TRBJ1-1, with 12 positions matching TRBD1. The CDR3 has 15 residues. Germline values: CDR1 MDHEN, CDR2 SYDVKM. J was trimmed by 4 bases and V by 4 bases; bases with no gene match: 4.

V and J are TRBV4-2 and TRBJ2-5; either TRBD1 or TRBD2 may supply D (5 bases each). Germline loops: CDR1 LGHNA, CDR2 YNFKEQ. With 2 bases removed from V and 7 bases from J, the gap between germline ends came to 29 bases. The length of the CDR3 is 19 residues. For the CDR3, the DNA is TGTGCCAGCAGCCAATCTCCGACCCCGGGACCCCGTTCCTTAGGGACCCAGTACTTC. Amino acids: CASSQSPTPGPRSLGTQYF.

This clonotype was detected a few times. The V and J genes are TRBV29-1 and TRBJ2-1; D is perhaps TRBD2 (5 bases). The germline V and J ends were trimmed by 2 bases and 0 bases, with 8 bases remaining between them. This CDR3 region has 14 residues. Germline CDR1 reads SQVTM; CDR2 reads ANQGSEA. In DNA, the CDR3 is TGCAGCGTTGAACCGGCGGGCTCCTACAATGAGCAGTTCTTC. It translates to CSVEPAGSYNEQFF.

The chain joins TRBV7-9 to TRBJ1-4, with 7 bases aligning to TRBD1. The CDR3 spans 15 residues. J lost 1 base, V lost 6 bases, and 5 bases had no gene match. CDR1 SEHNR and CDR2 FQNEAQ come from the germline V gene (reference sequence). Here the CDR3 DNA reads TGTGCCAGCAGAAACAACAGGGGAACTAATGAAAAACTGTTTTTT. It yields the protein CASRNNRGTNEKLFF. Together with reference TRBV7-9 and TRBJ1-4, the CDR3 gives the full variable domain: DTGVSQNPRHKITKRGQNVTFRCDPISEHNRLYWYRQTLGQGPEFLTYFQNEAQLEKSRLLSDRFSAERPKGSFSTLEIQRTEQGDSAMYLCASRNNRGTNEKLFFGSGTQLSVL.

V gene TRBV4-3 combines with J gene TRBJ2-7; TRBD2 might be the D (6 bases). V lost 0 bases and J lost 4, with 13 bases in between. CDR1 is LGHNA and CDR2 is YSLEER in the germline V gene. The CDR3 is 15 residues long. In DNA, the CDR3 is TGCGCCAGCAGCCAAGATAGGGGAGGAGGTTACGAGCAGTACTTC. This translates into CASSQDRGGGYEQYF.